This TCR beta chain came from a study of blood T cells in healthy people across ages. A J-beta primer mix and a sample-barcoded 5' primer were used in a second PCR of about 6 to 12 cycles. Every molecule of cDNA carried a tag from a template-switch adaptor with 12 random nucleotides. TCRdb re-derived calls from the 5' RACE reads in MiXCR, one entry per CDR3 protein. The repertoire consists of more than 900,000 distinct CDR3 sequences, with under 35% occurring once and the leading ten covering 10%. The same sample was also used in a study of T cells of mothers and their children. As reported in that work: The sample comes from nine or ten healthy Caucasian donors: mothers and children. Thymic selection shapes TCR recombination output similarly in related and unrelated pairs.

The sequence was obtained from a woman aged 40 to 50 in good health. The sample was blood.

CDR3: CASSFDSAANEKLFF. CDR3 bases: TGTGCCAGCAGCTTTGACAGCGCAGCTAATGAAAAACTGTTTTTT. The chain is built from TRBV7-2 and TRBJ1-4; a possible D gene is TRBD1 (5 bases). V was clipped by 3 bases and J by 3 bases, with 11 bases between them. Looked up from germline, CDR1 is SGHTA and CDR2 is FQGNSA. The CDR3 contains 15 residues.